The sequence of this T cell receptor beta chain was determined in a study of OX40 agonist ivuxolimab in advanced cancers. Across the study: The dose-escalation cohort was about 87% male, with a mean age of about 56 years, ranging roughly 20 to 90.

Germline V gives CDR1 SGHRS, CDR2 YFSETQ. V lost 4 bases, J lost 2 bases, and 15 bases lay in between. This CDR3 is 15 amino acids long. The data were produced by immunoSEQ multiplex PCR, yet TCRdb's version contains in-frame clones alone and is incomplete. The sample holds roughly 100,000 clones, 75% to 95% seen once. Material: CD4+ or CD8+ T cells sorted from blood, obtained in a trial of the OX40 agonist ivuxolimab. The chain carries TRBV5-1 and TRBJ2-5; possible D gene TRBD1, 6 bases. This TCR derives from an adult with an advanced solid tumor such as melanoma, head and neck, liver or kidney cancer. This CDR3 reads CASSPGQPTQETQYF. The DNA for the CDR3 is TGCGCCAGCAGCCCCGGACAGCCCACACAAGAGACCCAGTACTTC.